This TCR beta chain was recovered during a study of blood T cell repertoires in COVID-19. In the study overall: Sites across the United States, Italy and Spain contributed samples from acute and convalescent COVID-19.

After removal of 5 bases from V and 8 bases from J, the junction contained 14 bases not matched to a gene. Germline-derived CDR1 and CDR2 are MNHEY and SVGAGI. The CDR3 consists of 15 residues. Produced via immunoSEQ multiplex PCR; TCRdb's table is partial and in-frame only. The data contain 140,000 to 150,000 clones, around 87% of them singletons. Individuals aged about 18 to 90 years were recruited from 24 US areas. The receptor comes from a woman in her 30s with acute COVID-19. This chain uses TRBV6-5 with TRBJ1-2, with 7 bases aligning to TRBD1. The specimen was PBMCs or T cells enriched from blood (not recorded which). CDR3 sequence (DNA): TGTGCCAGCAGTCCCGTTTTCGTTACAGGGGCCGGCTACACCTTC. This sequence encodes CASSPVFVTGAGYTF.